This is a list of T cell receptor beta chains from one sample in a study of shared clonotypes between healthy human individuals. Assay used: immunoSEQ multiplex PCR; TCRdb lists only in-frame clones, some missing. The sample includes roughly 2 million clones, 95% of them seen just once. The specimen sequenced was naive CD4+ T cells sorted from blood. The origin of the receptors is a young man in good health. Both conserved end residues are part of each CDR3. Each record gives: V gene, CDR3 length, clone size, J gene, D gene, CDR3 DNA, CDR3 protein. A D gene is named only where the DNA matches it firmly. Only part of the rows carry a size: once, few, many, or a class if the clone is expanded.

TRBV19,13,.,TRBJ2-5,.,TGTGCCAGTAGTAGAGGGATCCGAGAGACCCAGTACTTC,CASSRGIRETQYF
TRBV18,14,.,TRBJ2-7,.,TGTGCCAGCTCACCAAGGGGGGACCCCTACGAGCAGTACTTC,CASSPRGDPYEQYF
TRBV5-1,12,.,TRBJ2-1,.,TGCGCCAGCAGCCCCGGGGACATAGAGCAGTTCTTC,CASSPGDIEQFF
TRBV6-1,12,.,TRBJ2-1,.,TGTGCCAGCAGGGCTCCTTACAATGAGCAGTTCTTC,CASRAPYNEQFF
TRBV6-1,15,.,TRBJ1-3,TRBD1,TGTGCCAGCACGGGGGACAGGGGGTACGAAAACACCATATATTTT,CASTGDRGYENTIYF
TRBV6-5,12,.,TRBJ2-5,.,TGTGCCAGCAGTACAGGACCGGGGACCCAGTACTTC,CASSTGPGTQYF
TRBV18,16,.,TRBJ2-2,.,TGTGCCAGCTCACCCCCGGTTGGGGGTGGCACCGGGGAGCTGTTTTTT,CASSPPVGGGTGELFF
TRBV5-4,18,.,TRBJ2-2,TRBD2,TGTGCCAGCAGCTTGGTGGGACTAGCGGGAGTTAGCACCGGGGAGCTGTTTTTT,CASSLVGLAGVSTGELFF
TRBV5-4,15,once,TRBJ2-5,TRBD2,TGTGCCAGCAGCAATCTAGCGGGAGCTTTAGAGACCCAGTACTTC,CASSNLAGALETQYF
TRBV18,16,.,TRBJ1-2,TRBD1,TGTGCCAGCTCGCAAAGCACCGGGACAGACGGCGGTGGCTACACCTTC,CASSQSTGTDGGGYTF
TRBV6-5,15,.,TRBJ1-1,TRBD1,TGTGCCAGCAGTTCGACAGGGGAACCGAACACTGAAGCTTTCTTT,CASSSTGEPNTEAFF
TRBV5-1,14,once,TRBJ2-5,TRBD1,TGCGCCAGCAGCTTACAGGGGCTAGGGGAGACCCAGTACTTC,CASSLQGLGETQYF
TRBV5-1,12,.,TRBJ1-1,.,TGCGCCAGCAGTTCTTTACGGGCTGAAGCTTTCTTT,CASSSLRAEAFF
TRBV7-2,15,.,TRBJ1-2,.,TGTGCCAGCAGCCCTTGGGGGCAGGGAAACTATGGCTACACCTTC,CASSPWGQGNYGYTF
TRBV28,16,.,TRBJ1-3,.,TGTGCCAGCAGGACGCCCGACCGGGACATTGGAAACACCATATATTTT,CASRTPDRDIGNTIYF
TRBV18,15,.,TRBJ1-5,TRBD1,TGTGCCAGCTCATACGGACAGGCGGGCAATCAGCCCCAGCATTTT,CASSYGQAGNQPQHF
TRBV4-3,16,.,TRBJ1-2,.,TGCGCCAGCAGCCAAACTACAGACAGAGAAGGCTATGGCTACACCTTC,CASSQTTDREGYGYTF
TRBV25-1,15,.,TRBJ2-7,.,TGTGCCAGCAGTGATCGAGGCGATATCCCCTACGAGCAGTACTTC,CASSDRGDIPYEQYF
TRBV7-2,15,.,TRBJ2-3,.,TGTGCCAGCAGCTTAGTGCAGGGGCGCACAGATACGCAGTATTTT,CASSLVQGRTDTQYF
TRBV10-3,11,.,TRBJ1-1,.,TGTGCCATCAGCCCAGGACTTGAAGCTTTCTTT,CAISPGLEAFF
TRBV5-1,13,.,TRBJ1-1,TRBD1,TGCGCCAGCCAGACAGGGGGAGAGACTGAAGCTTTCTTT,CASQTGGETEAFF
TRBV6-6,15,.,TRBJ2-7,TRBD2,TGTGCCAGCAGCCGGCGGGGGATGAGCGCTTACGAGCAGTACTTC,CASSRRGMSAYEQYF
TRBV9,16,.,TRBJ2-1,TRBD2,TGTGCCAGCAGCGCACTTAGCGGGAGGGCCTCGGTGGAGCAGTTCTTC,CASSALSGRASVEQFF
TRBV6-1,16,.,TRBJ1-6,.,TGTGCCAGCAGTGAGCCCCCTTGGGGCCCCGCGTCACCCCTCCACTTT,CASSEPPWGPASPLHF
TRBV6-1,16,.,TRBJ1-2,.,TGTGCCAGCAGTGAAGCAGGAACGTCCAGGGTTTATGGCTACACCTTC,CASSEAGTSRVYGYTF
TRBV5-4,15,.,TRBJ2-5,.,TGTGCCAGCAGCCTCGGGACGGCGTACCAAGAGACCCAGTACTTC,CASSLGTAYQETQYF
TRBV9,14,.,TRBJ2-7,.,TGTGCCAGCAGCGTAGCAACAGTCCCGTACGAGCAGTACTTC,CASSVATVPYEQYF
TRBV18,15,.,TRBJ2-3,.,TGTGCCAGCTCTGGAGGGATACTTTTCACAGATACGCAGTATTTT,CASSGGILFTDTQYF
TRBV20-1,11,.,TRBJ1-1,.,TGCACCCGACGGGGGAACACTGAAGCTTTCTTT,CTRRGNTEAFF
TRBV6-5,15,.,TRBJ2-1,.,TGTGCCAGCACCACCCGCGGGACGACGAACAATGAGCAGTTCTTC,CASTTRGTTNNEQFF
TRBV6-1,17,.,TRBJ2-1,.,TGTGCCAGCAGTGTATCTACAGGGTCTTGGTGGGTCGATGAGCAGTTCTTC,CASSVSTGSWWVDEQFF
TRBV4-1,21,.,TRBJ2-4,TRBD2,TGCGCCAGCAGCCAGGATGGGACTAGCGGGAGGACCACTCTAGCCAAAAACATTCAGTACTTC,CASSQDGTSGRTTLAKNIQYF
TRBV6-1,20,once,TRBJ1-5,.,TGTGCCAGCAGTGAAGCCCTCATACCCGACAGAGTTTATAGCAATCAGCCCCAGCATTTT,CASSEALIPDRVYSNQPQHF
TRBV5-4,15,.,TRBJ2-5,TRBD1,TGTGCCAGCAGCATAAGACAGGGGGCTGGTGAGACCCAGTACTTC,CASSIRQGAGETQYF
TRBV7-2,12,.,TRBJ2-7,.,TGTGCCAGCAGCGACCTCTCCTACGAGCAGTACTTC,CASSDLSYEQYF
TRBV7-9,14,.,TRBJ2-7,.,TGTGCCAGCAGCTTATTCGGTTTCTCCTACGAGCAGTACTTC,CASSLFGFSYEQYF
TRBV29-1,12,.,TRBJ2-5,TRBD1,TGCAGCGTTTCACAGGGGCAAGAGACCCAGTACTTC,CSVSQGQETQYF
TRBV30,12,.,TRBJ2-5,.,TGTGGGTGGGGCCGCACCCAAGAGACCCAGTACTTC,CGWGRTQETQYF
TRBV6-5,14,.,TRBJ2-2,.,TGTGCCAGCACCCAAATGGGGGGCACCGGGGAGCTGTTTTTT,CASTQMGGTGELFF
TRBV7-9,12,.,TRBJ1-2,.,TGTGCCAGCAGCTTAAGCCCTTCGGGCTACACCTTC,CASSLSPSGYTF
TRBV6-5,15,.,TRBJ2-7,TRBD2,TGTGCCAGCAGAGACCTAGCGGGAGTTATTTACGAGCAGTACTTC,CASRDLAGVIYEQYF
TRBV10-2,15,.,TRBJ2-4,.,TGCGCCAGCACCGAGGGTAGCCTACTAGGAAACATTCAGTACTTC,CASTEGSLLGNIQYF
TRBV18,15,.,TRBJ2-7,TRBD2,TGTGCCAGCTCACCAAGGGCTAGCGGAGCCTACGAGCAGTACTTC,CASSPRASGAYEQYF
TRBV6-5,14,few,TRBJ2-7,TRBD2,TGTGCCAGCAGTCGGACTAGCGGTTCCTACGAGCAGTACTTC,CASSRTSGSYEQYF
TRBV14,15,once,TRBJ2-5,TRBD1,TGTGCCAGCAGCCAACACCGGGACAGACAAGAGACCCAGTACTTC,CASSQHRDRQETQYF
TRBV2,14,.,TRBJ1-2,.,TGTGCCAGCAAGGGGGGACCGTCTTCGGGCGGCTACACCTTC,CASKGGPSSGGYTF
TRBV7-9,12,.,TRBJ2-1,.,TGTGCCAGCAGCCTCCTAGTAGGGAGGCAGTTCTTC,CASSLLVGRQFF
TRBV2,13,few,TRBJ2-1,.,TGTGCCAGCAGTGAAGGCCAGGGGTCTGCGAAGTTCTTC,CASSEGQGSAKFF
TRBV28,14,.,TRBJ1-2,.,TGTGCCAGCAGTTTACCGGCCGGAAACTATGGCTACACCTTC,CASSLPAGNYGYTF
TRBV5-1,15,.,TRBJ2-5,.,TGCGCCAGCAGCTTGGTCTCCCCCGTCCAAGAGACCCAGTACTTC,CASSLVSPVQETQYF
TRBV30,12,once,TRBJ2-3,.,TGTGCCTGGAGTCCGATGGCAGATACGCAGTATTTT,CAWSPMADTQYF
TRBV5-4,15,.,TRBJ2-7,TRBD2,TGTGCCAGCAGCCCGAGAGGACTAGCGGGAGGCGAGCAGTACTTC,CASSPRGLAGGEQYF
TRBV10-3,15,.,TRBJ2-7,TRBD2,TGTGCCATCAGTGAGGCGGGAGGTTCGTCCTACGAGCAGTACTTC,CAISEAGGSSYEQYF
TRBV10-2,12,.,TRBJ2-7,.,TGCGCCAGCAGGATGGCTTCCTACGAGCAGTACTTC,CASRMASYEQYF